Sequencing of this T cell receptor (beta chain) was carried out in a study of T cell repertoires in cytomegalovirus infection. Study details: Through public TCR beta signatures, both CMV infection and matching HLA type were indicated. Study results and caveats: The ex vivo response was dominated by HLA-C-restricted CMV-specific TCR beta clonotypes.

Using its own MiXCR run on the reads, TCRdb lists one record per CDR3 protein. The table records fewer than 650,000 distinct CDR3 sequences, almost 40% of them present only once. Notes on this clonotype: Its matching antigen is unknown.

This clonotype was sampled from a human donor in good health (CMV status not recorded). Some clones in this sample may be carry-over from other donors' samples. Sequencing used cultured PBMCs, obtained from culture after CMV antigen stimulation.

CDR3 sequence (DNA): TGCAGTGCTAGAGATCGTAGCCCTCGAGGGCCCTCTCGGGAGCAGTTCTTC. Encoded protein: CSARDRSPRGPSREQFF. The chain combines TRBV20-1 with TRBJ2-1, with D perhaps TRBD2 (5 bases). Trimming took off 0 bases at V and 10 bases at J, with 25 bases between the two ends. CDR1 is DFQATT and CDR2 is SNEGSKA in the germline V gene (reference sequence). The CDR3 covers 17 residues.